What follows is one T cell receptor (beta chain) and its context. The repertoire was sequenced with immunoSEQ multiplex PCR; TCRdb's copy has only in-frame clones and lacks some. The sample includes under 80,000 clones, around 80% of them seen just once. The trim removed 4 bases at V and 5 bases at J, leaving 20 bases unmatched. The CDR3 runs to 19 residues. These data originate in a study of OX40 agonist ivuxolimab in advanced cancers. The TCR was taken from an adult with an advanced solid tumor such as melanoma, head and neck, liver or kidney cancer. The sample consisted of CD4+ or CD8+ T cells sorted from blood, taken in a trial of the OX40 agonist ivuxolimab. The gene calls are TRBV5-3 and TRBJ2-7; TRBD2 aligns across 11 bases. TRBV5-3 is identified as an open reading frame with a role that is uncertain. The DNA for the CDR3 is TGTGCCAGAAGCCCTAAAACAACTAGCGGGAGAGTAAGCGGCCACGAGCAGTACTTC. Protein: CARSPKTTSGRVSGHEQYF.